This entry is about one T cell receptor (beta chain). The data belong to a study of molecular identifiers for immune sequencing clone quantification. Study-level information: Split five ways in replicates, RNA from about 20,000 or 100,000 naive CD8 cells had four portions sequenced.

TCRdb recomputed calls from the PCR reads with MiXCR, one row per CDR3 protein. This table has just under 650,000 distinct CDR3 sequences, just under 20% appearing once. Germline CDR1 SSHAT, CDR2 FNYEAQ (reference sequence). This CDR3 region has 14 residues. The chain couples TRBV7-7 to TRBJ2-5; 8 bases are shared with TRBD2. Sequencing used naive CD8+ T cells from blood, with Jurkat cell RNA spiked in. The sample's subset: FACS-sorted CD8+CD4-CCR7+CD45RA+ naive T cells. The sequence derives from a human donor in good health. Some libraries in this study had Jurkat cell RNA spiked in. Here the CDR3 DNA reads TGTGCTGGCAGCTCAGCGGGAGATTTTGAGACCCAGTACTTC. Translating gives CAGSSAGDFETQYF.